This record covers a single T cell receptor beta chain. The data were obtained in a study of blood T cell repertoires in COVID-19. Looking at the study overall: The United States, Italy and Spain provided the acute and convalescent COVID-19 samples. PBMCs, B-cell-depleted T cells, or T cells were the source of the cDNA or gDNA that made up the material.

Germline CDR1 is MNHEY and CDR2 is SMNVEV (reference sequence). The CDR3 consists of 16 residues. The ends lost 4 bases at V and 5 bases at J; junction bases unmatched: 9. TCRdb keeps only in-frame clones here, not all; method: immunoSEQ multiplex PCR. This sample carries roughly 250,000 clones, approximately 86% of them seen once, and the ten largest clones take around 1.6%. Residents of 24 US areas, aged about 18 to 100 years, made up the participants. Participants reported their clinical history, and cohort assignment relied on those reports. The clonotype originates from a woman aged 45-65 years who had recovered from COVID-19. The material sequenced was PBMCs or T cells enriched from blood (not recorded which). The chain is built from TRBV27 and TRBJ2-1, with TRBD2 matching over 9 bases. The CDR3: CASSSPGLAVDNEQFF. The DNA for the CDR3 is TGTGCCAGCAGTTCCCCGGGACTAGCTGTAGACAATGAGCAGTTCTTC.